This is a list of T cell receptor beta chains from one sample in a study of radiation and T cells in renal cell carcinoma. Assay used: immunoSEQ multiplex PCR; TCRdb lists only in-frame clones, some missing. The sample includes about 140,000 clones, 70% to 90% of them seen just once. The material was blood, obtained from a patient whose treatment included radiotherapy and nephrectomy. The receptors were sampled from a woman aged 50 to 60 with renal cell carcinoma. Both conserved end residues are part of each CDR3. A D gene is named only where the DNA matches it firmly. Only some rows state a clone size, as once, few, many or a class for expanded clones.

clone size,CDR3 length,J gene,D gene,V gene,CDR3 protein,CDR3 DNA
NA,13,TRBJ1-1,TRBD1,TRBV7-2,CASSLGQGTEAFF,TGTGCCAGCAGCTTAGGACAGGGCACTGAAGCTTTCTTT
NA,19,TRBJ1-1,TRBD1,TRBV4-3,CASSQGHRTGGQMNTEAFF,TGCGCCAGCAGCCAAGGGCACCGGACAGGGGGCCAAATGAACACTGAAGCTTTCTTT
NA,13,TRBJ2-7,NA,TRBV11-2,CASSSTRAYEQYF,TGTGCCAGCAGCTCTACCAGGGCCTACGAGCAGTACTTC
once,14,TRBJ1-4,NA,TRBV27,CASSLSQRNEKLFF,TGTGCCAGCAGTTTATCGCAACGTAATGAAAAACTGTTTTTT
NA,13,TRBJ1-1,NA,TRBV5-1,CASSLETGSEAFF,TGCGCCAGCAGCTTGGAAACAGGCTCGGAAGCTTTCTTT
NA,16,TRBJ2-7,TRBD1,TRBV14,CASSRPGGRGRVEQYF,TGTGCCAGCAGCCGCCCAGGGGGCCGGGGCCGGGTCGAGCAGTACTTC
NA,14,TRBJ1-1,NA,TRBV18,CASSPLGTNTEAFF,TGTGCCAGCTCACCCTTGGGGACAAACACTGAAGCTTTCTTT
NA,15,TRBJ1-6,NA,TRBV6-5,CASSYSGSYNSPLHF,TGTGCCAGCAGTTACTCAGGATCATATAATTCACCCCTCCACTTT
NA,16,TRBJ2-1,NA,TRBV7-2,CASSLFAESSYNEQFF,TGTGCCAGCAGCTTGTTTGCGGAAAGCTCCTACAATGAGCAGTTCTTC
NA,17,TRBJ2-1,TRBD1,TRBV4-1,CASSLGRAGTGYNEQFF,TGCGCCAGCAGCCTCGGAAGGGCAGGGACAGGCTACAATGAGCAGTTCTTC
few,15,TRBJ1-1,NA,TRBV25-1,CASSAPGLRNTEAFF,TGTGCCAGCAGTGCGCCGGGCCTTCGAAACACTGAAGCTTTCTTT
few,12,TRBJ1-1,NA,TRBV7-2,CASSSDGLQAFF,TGTGCCAGCAGTTCGGACGGTCTACAGGCTTTCTTT
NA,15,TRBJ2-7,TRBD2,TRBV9,CASSVAGEGLYEQYF,TGTGCCAGCAGCGTAGCTGGGGAGGGGTTATACGAGCAGTACTTC
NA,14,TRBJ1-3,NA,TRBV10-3,CATERGFTGNTIYF,TGTGCCACCGAGAGGGGGTTTACTGGAAACACCATATATTTT
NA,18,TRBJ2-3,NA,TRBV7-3,CASSLRGSSGWYTDTQYF,TGTGCCAGCAGCTTAAGGGGGTCCAGCGGGTGGTACACAGATACGCAGTATTTT
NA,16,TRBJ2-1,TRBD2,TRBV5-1,CASSPDPSGQYNEQFF,TGCGCCAGCAGCCCGGACCCTAGCGGTCAATACAATGAGCAGTTCTTC
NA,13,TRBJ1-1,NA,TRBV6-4,CASSTSRFAEAFF,TGTGCCAGCAGTACCTCGAGGTTCGCTGAAGCTTTCTTT
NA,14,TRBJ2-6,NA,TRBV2,CASSDKAGANVLTF,TGTGCCAGCAGTGATAAGGCTGGGGCCAACGTCCTGACTTTC
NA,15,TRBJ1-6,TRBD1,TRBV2,CASSADRGLDSPLHF,TGTGCCAGCAGTGCGGACAGGGGGCTTGATTCACCCCTCCACTTT
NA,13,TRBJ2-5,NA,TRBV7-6,CASSLAGVETQYF,TGTGCCAGCAGCTTAGCGGGGGTGGAGACCCAGTACTTC
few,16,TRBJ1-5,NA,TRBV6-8,CASSYVSGSVNQPQHF,TGTGCCAGCAGTTACGTTTCAGGGTCTGTCAATCAGCCCCAGCATTTT
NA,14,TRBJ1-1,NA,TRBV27,CASSFGRGGGEAFF,TGTGCCAGCAGTTTTGGCAGGGGCGGGGGTGAAGCTTTCTTT
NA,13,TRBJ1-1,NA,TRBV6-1,CASSERRQAEAFF,TGTGCCAGCAGTGAGAGGAGGCAGGCTGAAGCTTTCTTT
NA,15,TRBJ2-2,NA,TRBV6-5,CASHHGGSGTGELFF,TGTGCCAGCCACCACGGGGGCTCAGGCACCGGGGAGCTGTTTTTT
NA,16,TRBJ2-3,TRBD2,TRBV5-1,CASSLEERGGTDTQYF,TGCGCCAGCAGCTTGGAGGAGCGGGGGGGAACAGATACGCAGTATTTT
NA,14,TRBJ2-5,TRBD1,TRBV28,CASYVRGLGETQYF,TGTGCCAGCTATGTCAGGGGGCTAGGGGAGACCCAGTACTTC
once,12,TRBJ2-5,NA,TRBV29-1,CSVEGGQETQYF,TGCAGCGTCGAAGGGGGCCAAGAGACCCAGTACTTC
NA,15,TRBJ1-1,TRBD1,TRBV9,CASSATGLMNTEAFF,TGTGCCAGCAGCGCGACAGGGCTCATGAACACTGAAGCTTTCTTT
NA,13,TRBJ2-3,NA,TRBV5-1,CASSPRQADTQYF,TGCGCCAGCAGCCCGCGACAAGCAGATACGCAGTATTTT
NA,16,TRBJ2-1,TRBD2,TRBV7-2,CASSLQASGGAREQFF,TGTGCCAGCAGCTTACAGGCTAGCGGGGGGGCTCGGGAGCAGTTCTTC
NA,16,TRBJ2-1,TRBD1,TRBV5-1,CASSPMPGTGYNEQFF,TGCGCCAGCAGTCCCATGCCCGGGACAGGCTACAATGAGCAGTTCTTC
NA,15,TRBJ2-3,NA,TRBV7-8,CASSLRDWGTDTQYF,TGTGCCAGCAGCTTAAGGGACTGGGGCACAGATACGCAGTATTTT
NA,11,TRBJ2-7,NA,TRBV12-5,CASAKGDEQYF,TGTGCTAGTGCCAAGGGGGACGAGCAGTACTTC
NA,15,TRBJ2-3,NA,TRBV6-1,CASGRSGGLTDTQYF,TGTGCCAGCGGCAGGAGCGGAGGCCTCACAGATACGCAGTATTTT
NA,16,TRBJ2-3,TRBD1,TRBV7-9,CASSFFQGALADTQYF,TGTGCCAGCAGCTTTTTCCAGGGGGCTTTGGCAGATACGCAGTATTTT
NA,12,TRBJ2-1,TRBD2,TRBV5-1,CASSPGTIEQFF,TGCGCCAGCAGCCCGGGGACTATTGAGCAGTTCTTC
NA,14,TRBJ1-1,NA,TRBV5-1,CASSNTDGGIEAFF,TGCGCCAGCAGCAACACGGACGGGGGGATTGAAGCTTTCTTT
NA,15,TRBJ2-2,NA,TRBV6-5,CASKVGPRNTGELFF,TGTGCCAGCAAAGTGGGACCAAGAAACACCGGGGAGCTGTTTTTT
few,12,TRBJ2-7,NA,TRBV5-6,CASNLWSYEQYF,TGTGCCAGCAACTTGTGGTCCTACGAGCAGTACTTC
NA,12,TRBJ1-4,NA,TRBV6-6,CASTPVGEKLFF,TGTGCCAGCACCCCAGTGGGGGAAAAACTGTTTTTT
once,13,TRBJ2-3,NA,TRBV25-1,CAASWGERDTQYF,TGTGCCGCATCCTGGGGGGAGAGAGATACGCAGTATTTT
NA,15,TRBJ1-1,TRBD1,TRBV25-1,CASGGDLMVSTEAFF,TGTGCCTCAGGGGGTGATTTGATGGTATCCACTGAAGCTTTCTTT
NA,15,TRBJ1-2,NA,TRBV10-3,CAISEPEPGNYGYTF,TGTGCCATCAGTGAGCCGGAGCCGGGGAACTATGGCTACACCTTC
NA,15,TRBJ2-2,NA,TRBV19,CASYSWGADTGELFF,TGTGCCAGCTACTCTTGGGGGGCTGACACCGGGGAGCTGTTTTTT
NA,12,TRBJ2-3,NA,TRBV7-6,CASSLPLDTQYF,TGTGCCAGCAGCTTACCCTTAGATACGCAGTATTTT
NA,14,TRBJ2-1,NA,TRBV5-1,CASSFNRAMNEQFF,TGCGCCAGCAGCTTTAACAGGGCTATGAATGAGCAGTTCTTC
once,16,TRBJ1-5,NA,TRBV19,CASSTSTGLSNQPQHF,TGTGCCAGTAGTACCTCGACAGGCCTTAGCAATCAGCCCCAGCATTTT
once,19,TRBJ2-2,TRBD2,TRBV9,CASSVGVSGGFGNTGELFF,TGTGCCAGCAGCGTAGGGGTTAGCGGGGGATTCGGGAACACCGGGGAGCTGTTTTTT
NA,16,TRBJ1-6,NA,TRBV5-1,CASSLEVGARNSPLHF,TGCGCCAGCAGCTTGGAGGTGGGTGCAAGGAATTCACCCCTCCACTTT